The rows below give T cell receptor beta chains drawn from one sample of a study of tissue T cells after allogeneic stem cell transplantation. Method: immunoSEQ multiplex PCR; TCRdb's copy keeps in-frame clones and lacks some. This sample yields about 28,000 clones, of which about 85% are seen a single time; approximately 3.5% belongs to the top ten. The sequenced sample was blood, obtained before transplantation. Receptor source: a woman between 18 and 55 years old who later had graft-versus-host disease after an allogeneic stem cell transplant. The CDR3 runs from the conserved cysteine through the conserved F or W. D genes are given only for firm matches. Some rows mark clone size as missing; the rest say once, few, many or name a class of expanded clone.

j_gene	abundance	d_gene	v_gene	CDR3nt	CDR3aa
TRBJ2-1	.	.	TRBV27	TGTGCCAGCAGTTTGTACTTTTCCTCCTCCTACAATGAGCAGTTCTTC	CASSLYFSSSYNEQFF
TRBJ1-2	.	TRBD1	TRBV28	TGTGCCAGCAGCCCGACTGACAGGGGGATCTATGGCTACACCTTC	CASSPTDRGIYGYTF
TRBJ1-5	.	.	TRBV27	TGTGCCAGCAGTCCTAAGCTCCCGCGTGGGCAGCCCCAGCATTTT	CASSPKLPRGQPQHF
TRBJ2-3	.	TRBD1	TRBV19	TGTGCCAGTAACAAGGTGGGACAGGGGACAGATACGCAGTATTTT	CASNKVGQGTDTQYF
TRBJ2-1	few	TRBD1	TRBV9	TGTGCCAGCAGCGCATCCACAGGGGTGAATGAGCAGTTCTTC	CASSASTGVNEQFF
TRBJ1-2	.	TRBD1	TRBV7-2	TGTGCCAGCAGCTTTGGACAGGGGACGAGTGGCTACACCTTC	CASSFGQGTSGYTF
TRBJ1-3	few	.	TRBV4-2	TGTGCCAGCAGCCAAGATATAGCCAGCTCTGGAAACACCATATATTTT	CASSQDIASSGNTIYF
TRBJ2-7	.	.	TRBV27	TGTGCCAGCAGTTTATCTGTTCGGACCGGGTCGTTCAGGACATACGAGCAGTACTTC	CASSLSVRTGSFRTYEQYF
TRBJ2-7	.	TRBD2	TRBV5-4	TGTGCCAGCAGCTTGGTAGCGGGAGGGGGCGAGCAGTACTTC	CASSLVAGGGEQYF
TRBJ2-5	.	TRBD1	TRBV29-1	TGCAGCGTTCCTGACAGGGTTACCCAAGAGACCCAGTACTTC	CSVPDRVTQETQYF
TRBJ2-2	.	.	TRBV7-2	TGTGCCAGCAGCTTCGGACGCGGGGCGGGCGGGGAGCTGTTTTTT	CASSFGRGAGGELFF
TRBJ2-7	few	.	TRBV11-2	TGTGCCAGCAGCTTGCCAGTTTCTAGTTCTCCCTACGAGCAGTACTTC	CASSLPVSSSPYEQYF
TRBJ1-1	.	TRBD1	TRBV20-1	TGCAGTGCTAGTTTGACAGGGGGAACTACTGAAGCTTTCTTT	CSASLTGGTTEAFF
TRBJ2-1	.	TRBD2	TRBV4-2	TGTGCCAGCAGCCAAGTTGGGCTAGCGGGGGATAATGAGCAGTTCTTC	CASSQVGLAGDNEQFF
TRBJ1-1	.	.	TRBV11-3	TGTGCCAGCAGCCATGGGTCCGGGACTGAAGCTTTCTTT	CASSHGSGTEAFF
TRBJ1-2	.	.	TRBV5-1	TGCGCCAGCAGCTCCCAGGGGCTGACTGGCTATGGCTACACCTTC	CASSSQGLTGYGYTF
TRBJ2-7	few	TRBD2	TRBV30	TGTGCCTGGAGTTGGACTAGTACCTACGAGCAGTACTTC	CAWSWTSTYEQYF
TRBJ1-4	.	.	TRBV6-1	TGTGCCAGCAGTGAGTCTTGGGGAAAACTGTTTTTT	CASSESWGKLFF
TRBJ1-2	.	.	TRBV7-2	TGTGCCAGCAGCTCAAGTATGGGGGTTCATGGCTACACCTTC	CASSSSMGVHGYTF
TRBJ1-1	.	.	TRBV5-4	TGTGCCAGCAGCTTCTCGACAGGCGCTTTTTTGAACACTGAAGCTTTCTTT	CASSFSTGAFLNTEAFF
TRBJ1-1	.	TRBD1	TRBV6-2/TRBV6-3	TGTGCCAGCAGTTACCGGAGGACAGGGATGATGAACACTGAAGCTTTCTTT	CASSYRRTGMMNTEAFF
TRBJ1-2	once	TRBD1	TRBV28	TGTGCCAGCAGTTTACGGGCAGGGGGGAGCTATGGCTACACCTTC	CASSLRAGGSYGYTF
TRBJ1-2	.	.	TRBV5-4	TGTGCCAGCAGTCTGGTCGGATCCTCCATCTATGGCTACACCTTC	CASSLVGSSIYGYTF
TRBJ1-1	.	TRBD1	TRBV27	TGTGCCAGCAGTTTATATGGGACAGACACTGAAGCTTTCTTT	CASSLYGTDTEAFF
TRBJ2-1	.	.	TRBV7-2	TGTGCCAGCAGCTCTCCCTTGTTGGGGCAGCTCAATGAGCAGTTCTTC	CASSSPLLGQLNEQFF
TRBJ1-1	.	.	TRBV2	TGTGCCAGCAGTGCTCGGGGGAACACTGAAGCTTTCTTT	CASSARGNTEAFF
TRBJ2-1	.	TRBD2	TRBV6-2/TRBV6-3	TGTGCCAGCAGTTACGGGGGGACTAGCGGTTACAATGAGCAGTTCTTC	CASSYGGTSGYNEQFF
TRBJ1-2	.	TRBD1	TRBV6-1	TGTGCCAGCAGTGAGGACGACAGGGGGCATGGCTACACCTTC	CASSEDDRGHGYTF
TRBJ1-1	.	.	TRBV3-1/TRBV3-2	TGTGCCAGCAGCAAAGCCCTACTTACTGAAGCTTTCTTT	CASSKALLTEAFF
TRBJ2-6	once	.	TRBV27	TGTGCCAGCCGTGTTGGGGGAGAGCCCCCCTCTGGGGCCAACGTCCTGACTTTC	CASRVGGEPPSGANVLTF
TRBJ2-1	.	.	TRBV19	TGTGCCAGTAAGAGGGGCCCCTACAATGAGCAGTTCTTC	CASKRGPYNEQFF
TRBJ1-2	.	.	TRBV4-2	TGTGCCAGCAGCCAATTAGCAGTTGACGCCTATGGCTACACCTTC	CASSQLAVDAYGYTF
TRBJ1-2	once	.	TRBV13	TGTGCCAGCAGCCAAGGGACGGACTATGGCTACACCTTC	CASSQGTDYGYTF
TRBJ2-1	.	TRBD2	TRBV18	TGTGCCAGCTCAGAAATAGCGGGAGGCTACAATGAGCAGTTCTTC	CASSEIAGGYNEQFF
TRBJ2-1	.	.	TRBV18	TGTGCCAGCTCACCAGGAACGGCCAACAATGAGCAGTTCTTC	CASSPGTANNEQFF
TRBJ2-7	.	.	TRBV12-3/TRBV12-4	TGTGCCAGCAGTTTATTAGGCTACGAGCAGTACTTC	CASSLLGYEQYF
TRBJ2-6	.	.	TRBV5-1	TGCGCCAGCAGCTCCTTACAGGTGTCTGTAAGCTCTGGGGCCAACGTCCTGACTTTC	CASSSLQVSVSSGANVLTF
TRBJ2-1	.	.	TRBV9	TGTGTCAGCAGCGTAGCTGAGCCCGACAATGAGCAGTTCTTC	CVSSVAEPDNEQFF
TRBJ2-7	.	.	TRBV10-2	TGCGCCAGCGGGAACAGGGTTACCTCCTACGAGCAGTACTTC	CASGNRVTSYEQYF
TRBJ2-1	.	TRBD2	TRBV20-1	TGCAGTGCTGCTGGCGGGGGAGAGCAGTTCTTC	CSAAGGGEQFF
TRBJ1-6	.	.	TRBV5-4	TGTGCCAGCAGCACCAGAAGGGATTCACCCCTCCACTTT	CASSTRRDSPLHF
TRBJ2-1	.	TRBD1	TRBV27	TGTGCCAGCAGTAAACGGACAGGGGATGAGAGGAATGAGCAGTTCTTC	CASSKRTGDERNEQFF
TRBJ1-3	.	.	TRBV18	TGTGCCAGCTCACGGGAAGCTGGAAACACCATATATTTT	CASSREAGNTIYF
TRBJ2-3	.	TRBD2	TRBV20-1	TGCAGTGCTAGTACTAGCGGGGATACGCAGTATTTT	CSASTSGDTQYF
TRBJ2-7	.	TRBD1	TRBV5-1	TGCGCCAGCAGCTCAACGACAGGGGGCTACGAGCAGTACTTC	CASSSTTGGYEQYF
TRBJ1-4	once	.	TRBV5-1	TGCGCCAGCAGCTTGGCCCCGGGGTCTAATGAAAAACTGTTTTTT	CASSLAPGSNEKLFF
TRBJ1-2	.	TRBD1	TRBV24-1	TGTGCCACCAGTGATTCAAGGGACAGAAACTATGGCTACACCTTC	CATSDSRDRNYGYTF
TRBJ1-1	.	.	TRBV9	TGTGCCAGCAGCGTAGGATCGGCCACTGAAGCTTTCTTT	CASSVGSATEAFF
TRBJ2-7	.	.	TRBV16	TGTGCCAGCAGCCAATGGCAGGGAGCCAACGTTGACGAGCAGTACTTC	CASSQWQGANVDEQYF
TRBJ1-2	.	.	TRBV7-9	TGTGCCAGCAGCTTAATCAGGGGCTCCTATGGCTACACCTTC	CASSLIRGSYGYTF
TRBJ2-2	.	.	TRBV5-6	TGTGCCAGCAGCTTCAGGTCGACAACGAACACCGGGGAGCTGTTTTTT	CASSFRSTTNTGELFF
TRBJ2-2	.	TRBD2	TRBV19	TGTGCCAGTAGTAGGTTAGGCGCTCAGGGAGGGACCGGGGAGCTGTTTTTT	CASSRLGAQGGTGELFF
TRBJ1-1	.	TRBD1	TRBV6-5	TGTGCCAGCAGTTTCAGACAGGGGGTCACTGAAGCTTTCTTT	CASSFRQGVTEAFF
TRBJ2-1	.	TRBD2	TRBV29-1	TGCAGCGTCCACCCCCCGGGGGTTTTTGGGGCTAGCGGGGCCTACAATGAGCAGTTCTTC	CSVHPPGVFGASGAYNEQFF
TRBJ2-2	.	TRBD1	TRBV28	TGTGCCAGCCAAACTTGGACAGGGCTAGAAGACACCGGGGAGCTGTTTTTT	CASQTWTGLEDTGELFF
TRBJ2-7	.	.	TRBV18	TGTGCCAGCTCACCATCTTACAGTTCCTACGAGCAGTACTTC	CASSPSYSSYEQYF
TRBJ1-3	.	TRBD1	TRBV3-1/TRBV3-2	TGTGCCAGCAGCCATTGGGACAGGGGCTCTGGAAACACCATATATTTT	CASSHWDRGSGNTIYF
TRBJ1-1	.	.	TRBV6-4	TGTGCCAGCCTCCGAGATTGGGCTGAAGCTTTCTTT	CASLRDWAEAFF
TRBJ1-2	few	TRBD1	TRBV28	TGTGCCAGCAGTTTATCCTGGGACAGGAGATATGGCTACACCTTC	CASSLSWDRRYGYTF